Following are 22 T cell receptor beta chains from one sample sequenced in a study of blood T cell repertoires in COVID-19 (dated by TCRdb to 2019 to 2021). Libraries were constructed by the immunoSEQ multiplex PCR assay. TCRdb obtained this table from immuneACCESS and retained in-frame rearrangements with V and J assigned. These tables miss some clones; where compared with another copy, unresolved V genes account for less than half of the shortfall, and the remainder is unexplained. The sample has just over 60,000 clones on record, 65% to 80% of them singletons. About 20% of the sample comes from the top ten. Sequences were obtained from peripheral blood. Receptors were obtained from a man in his thirties or forties with COVID-19, enrolled during active disease.

This chain connects TRBV6-5 to TRBJ2-3, with 7 bases identical to TRBD2. The germline V gene encodes CDR1 MNHEY and CDR2 SVGAGI. CDR3 length: 15 residues. The junction had 5 bases not matched to a gene; V was cut back by 5 bases and J by 0 bases. CDR3 DNA sequence: TGTGCCAGCAGTCGAAGCGGGGTTAGCACAGATACGCAGTATTTT. Translated: CASSRSGVSTDTQYF.

This clone was counted only a few times. The chain carries TRBV4-1 and TRBJ2-7; perhaps TRBD1 as D (5 bases). Trimming pared 1 base from V and 4 bases from J, leaving 8 bases between. Per the germline V gene, CDR1 is MGHRA and CDR2 is YSYEKL. The CDR3 totals 13 residues. CDR3 DNA: TGCGCCAGCAGCCAAGTAAGGGGTTACGAGCAGTACTTC. It yields the protein CASSQVRGYEQYF.

This chain joins TRBV7-8 and TRBJ2-2; D is possibly TRBD2 (5 bases). The CDR3 runs 16 residues. The V gene's germline CDR1 is SGHVS and CDR2 FQNEAQ. Between the trimmed V and J ends, which lost 1 base and 7 bases, there was a span of 16 bases. CDR3 protein: CASSLVGVEYGGELFF. DNA for the CDR3: TGTGCCAGCAGCTTAGTCGGGGTAGAATATGGCGGGGAGCTGTTTTTT.

The V gene is TRBV9, the J gene TRBJ2-7, with TRBD1 matching over 9 bases. CDR1 and CDR2 (germline): SGDLS, YYNGEE. CDR3 length: 15 residues. V was pared by 3 bases and J by 3 bases, with 7 bases of the junction left unmatched. The CDR3 DNA follows: TGTGCCAGCAGCGAGGGACAGGGTGTAGGCTACGAGCAGTACTTC. Translating gives CASSEGQGVGYEQYF.

V gene TRBV6-5 combines with J gene TRBJ2-7, with 13 bases that match TRBD2. V trimming: 4 bases; J trimming: 5 bases; junction bases outside the gene matches: 8. Germline V CDR1 and CDR2: MNHEY, SVGAGI. This CDR3 is 16 amino acids long. This CDR3 is CASSSGTSGMFHEQYF. Written as DNA, the CDR3 is TGTGCCAGCAGTTCCGGGACTAGCGGGATGTTCCACGAGCAGTACTTC.

This sequence joins TRBV24-1 and TRBJ2-3, with 7 bases matching TRBD2. CDR1 KGHDR and CDR2 SFDVKD come from the germline V gene. V was pared by 4 bases and J by 6 bases, with 9 bases of the junction left unmatched. The CDR3 is 15 residues long. The CDR3 nucleotides are TGTGCCACCAGTGACCGGGGGGACGCCGACGATACGCAGTATTTT. It codes for CATSDRGDADDTQYF.

The chain is built from TRBV1 and TRBJ1-5; the listed D gene, TRBD1, was not tested against the DNA. TRBV1 is annotated as a pseudogene. The CDR3 is made up of 15 amino acids. The CDR3 reads CTSSQRGDRNQPQHF. The DNA of the CDR3 is TGCACCAGCAGCCAGAGGGGGGACAGAAATCAGCCCCAGCATTTT.

V is TRBV12-3 or TRBV12-4 and J is TRBJ1-5, with D perhaps matching TRBD1 (5 bases). The ends were cut back, 3 bases at V and 4 bases at J, with 7 bases in the middle. CDR3 size: 13 residues. The chain's CDR3 is CASSLTANQPQHF. CDR3 nucleotide sequence: TGTGCCAGCAGTTTGACAGCAAATCAGCCCCAGCATTTT.

This sequence joins TRBV28 and TRBJ2-1, with TRBD2 matching over 10 bases. The CDR3 has 16 amino acids. CDR1 is MDHEN and CDR2 is SYDVKM in the germline V gene. V was clipped by 2 bases and J by 7 bases; unmatched bases: 8. CDR3 region: CASSLTSGNGENEQFF. The CDR3 DNA follows: TGTGCCAGCAGTTTAACTAGCGGGAATGGAGAGAATGAGCAGTTCTTC.

To note about this clone: One junction end disagrees with the germline gene, perhaps due to a read error. The rearrangement uses TRBV28 and TRBJ2-3, with 8 bases that match TRBD1. This CDR3 has 12 residues. CDR1 MDHEN and CDR2 SYDVKM come from the germline V gene. CDR3 bases: TGTGCCAGCAGTCCAGGGGGCCCGACTTTGGATTTT. Protein: CASSPGGPTLDF. Looking up the rest from reference TRBV28 and TRBJ2-3 gives the full variable domain: DVKVTQSSRYLVKRTGEKVFLECVQDMDHENMFWYRQDPGLGLRLIYFSYDVKMKEKGDIPEGYSVSREKKERFSLILESASTNQTSMYLCASSPGGPTLDFGPGTRLTVL.

This clone was seen a handful of times. The chain carries TRBV5-1 and TRBJ1-1; possible D gene TRBD1, 6 bases. The V end was cut by 4 bases, the J end by 3 bases, with 10 bases between. CDR1 SGHRS and CDR2 YFSETQ come from the germline V gene. This CDR3 contains 13 residues. The CDR3 sequence is CASSVDSYTEAFF. CDR3 nucleotides: TGCGCCAGCAGCGTGGACAGTTACACTGAAGCTTTCTTT.

This clone was counted a few times. The chain combines TRBV7-9 with TRBJ1-2; D unresolved. Trimming pared 0 bases from V and 6 bases from J, leaving 17 bases between. This CDR3 comprises 16 residues. Germline V gene lookup returns CDR1 SEHNR and CDR2 FQNEAQ (reference sequence). CDR3 protein: CASSLAGNEFSDGYTF. The CDR3 DNA sequence: TGTGCCAGCAGCTTAGCGGGCAATGAGTTTTCGGATGGCTACACCTTC.

The V call is TRBV19, the J call TRBJ2-2, with a tentative D call TRBD2 (6 bases). Germline lookup yields CDR1 LNHDA and CDR2 SQIVND (reference sequence). This CDR3 is 15 amino acids long. Trimming took off 3 bases at V and 5 bases at J, with 13 bases between the two ends. DNA for the CDR3: TGTGCCAGTAGTATCGGAGGGAGAGGAACCGGGGAGCTGTTTTTT. Translating it yields CASSIGGRGTGELFF.

The genes are TRBV7-7 and TRBJ2-1; D is possibly TRBD2 (6 bases). This CDR3 contains 16 residues. Between the trimmed V and J ends, which lost 5 bases and 2 bases, there was a span of 16 bases. In germline, CDR1 is SSHAT, CDR2 FNYEAQ (reference sequence). As DNA, the CDR3 is TGTGCCAGCAGCGCTGGGCAGGAGGGCCCCTACAATGAGCAGTTCTTC. This codes for CASSAGQEGPYNEQFF.

This clone was picked up a small number of times. In DNA, the CDR3 is TGTGCCACCAGTGGCTCCTCACCCGGCCAGGACTACGGTGAGCAGTTCTTC. This encodes CATSGSSPGQDYGEQFF. The chain recombines TRBV24-1 with TRBJ2-1, with D possibly being TRBD2 (6 bases). The CDR3 has 17 residues. CDR1 is KGHDR and CDR2 is SFDVKD in the germline V gene. Trimming cost V 5 bases and J 9 bases, with 25 bases left between them.

This clone was found once. This chain connects TRBV14 to TRBJ1-1, with TRBD1 matching 7 bases. The length of the CDR3 is 14 residues. In germline, CDR1 is SGHDN, CDR2 FVKESK. With 4 bases clipped from V and 3 bases from J, the junction kept 5 bases outside the gene matches. The chain's CDR3 is CASSPLGTDTEAFF. DNA for the CDR3: TGTGCCAGCAGCCCCCTAGGGACAGACACTGAAGCTTTCTTT.

This clone was recorded only once. The genes are TRBV28 and TRBJ2-7; unclear D gene. This CDR3 is built from 15 residues. V lost 7 bases to trimming and J lost 0 bases, with 16 bases between them. Looked up from germline, CDR1 is MDHEN and CDR2 is SYDVKM. CDR3 region: CASTSVAESSYEQYF. DNA for the CDR3: TGTGCCAGCACCTCAGTGGCGGAAAGCTCCTACGAGCAGTACTTC.

The V and J genes are TRBV3-1 (or the pseudogene TRBV3-2) and TRBJ1-1, with 9 bases identical to TRBD1. Germline-derived CDR1 and CDR2 are LGHDT and YNNKEL (reference sequence). The CDR3 is 14 amino acids. The junction had 7 bases not matched to a gene; V was cut back by 3 bases and J by 8 bases. The CDR3 spells CASSQAGTGREAFF. In nucleotides, the CDR3 is TGTGCCAGCAGCCAGGCCGGGACAGGGCGAGAAGCTTTCTTT.

This clone was detected many times. This chain connects TRBV27 to TRBJ2-3, with a tentative D call TRBD2 (6 bases). From germline, CDR1 is MNHEY and CDR2 SMNVEV (reference sequence). Trimming took 6 bases from V and 2 from J, leaving 9 bases between them. The CDR3 contains 13 residues. The chain's CDR3 is CASRLASTDTQYF. The CDR3 DNA reads TGTGCCAGCAGACTAGCCTCCACAGATACGCAGTATTTT.

This clone was observed once. V gene TRBV7-9 combines with J gene TRBJ2-7, with a tentative D call TRBD2 (7 bases). V shed 4 bases and J shed 4 bases, with 14 bases lying between them. This CDR3 comprises 14 residues. Germline V CDR1 and CDR2: SEHNR, FQNEAQ (reference sequence). CDR3 sequence (DNA): TGTGCCAGCAGCTCCGAGGGGGGGCCGTACGAGCAGTACTTC. As protein: CASSSEGGPYEQYF.

This rearrangement joins TRBV5-1 to TRBJ2-4, with 8 nucleotides matching TRBD1. CDR1 is SGHRS and CDR2 is YFSETQ in the germline V gene. Trimming took 2 bases from V and 8 from J; bases not matched to a gene: 6. The CDR3 runs 14 residues. The CDR3 coding sequence is TGCGCCAGCAGCTTCGGAGACAGGGGTGACATTCAGTACTTC. It is translated as CASSFGDRGDIQYF.

This clone was detected only a few times. This chain uses TRBV6-2 or TRBV6-3 with TRBJ2-1, with D maybe TRBD2 (6 bases). The V end was cut by 5 bases, the J end by 0 bases, with 11 bases between. The CDR3 is 15 amino acids. The germline V gene has CDR1 MNHEY and CDR2 SVGEGT. This CDR3 is CASSGRLVSYNEQFF. The DNA for the CDR3 is TGTGCCAGCAGTGGGAGGCTAGTCTCCTACAATGAGCAGTTCTTC.